Each of the 6 T cell receptor beta chains below was sequenced from the same sample in a study of radiotherapy plus CTLA-4 blockade in lung cancer. Only in-frame clones appear in the TCRdb table, and some are missing; sequencing was by immunoSEQ multiplex PCR. The sample records around 80,000 clones, 83% being singletons. This specimen was peripheral blood, taken from a patient treated with radiotherapy plus ipilimumab. The receptor source for this set is a human donor with non-small cell lung cancer who had stable disease on radiotherapy plus ipilimumab.

The chain combines TRBV28 with TRBJ2-1, with 12 bases lining up with TRBD2. The CDR3 consists of 15 residues. Germline CDR1 reads MDHEN; CDR2 reads SYDVKM. Trimming cost V 5 bases and J 4 bases; bases outside gene matches: 3. The CDR3 DNA sequence: TGTGCCAGCAGTCCTAGCGGGAGGGGGTACAATGAGCAGTTCTTC. Protein sequence: CASSPSGRGYNEQFF.

Here the CDR3 reads CASSLEFNEQFF. The CDR3, as DNA: TGCGCCAGCAGCTTGGAGTTCAATGAGCAGTTCTTC. The chain links TRBV5-1 to TRBJ2-1; D is undetermined. This CDR3 is built from 12 residues. V was clipped by 0 bases and J by 6 bases, with 4 bases between them. Looked up from germline, CDR1 is SGHRS and CDR2 is YFSETQ.

There are a few counts of this clone. V gene TRBV6-5 combines with J gene TRBJ1-6; D not certain. The V and J ends lost 2 bases and 9 bases respectively, with 14 bases between them. Per the germline V gene, CDR1 is MNHEY and CDR2 is SVGAGI. The CDR3 is 15 residues long. The CDR3 loop reads CASSYRLEGFSPLHF. DNA of the CDR3: TGTGCCAGCAGTTACCGTCTTGAAGGCTTTTCACCCCTCCACTTT.

J is TRBJ2-1 and V is TRBV18, with 10 bases fitting TRBD2. CDR1 and CDR2 (germline): KGHSH, LQKENI. J gave up 6 bases and V 5 bases, and 7 bases lay outside the gene matches. This CDR3 region has 15 residues. CDR3 bases: TGTGCCAGCTCAAACCTAGCGGGAGACCCCAATGAGCAGTTCTTC. This sequence encodes CASSNLAGDPNEQFF.

The rearrangement uses TRBV9 and TRBJ2-1; unclear D gene. CDR3 length: 15 amino acids. V was trimmed by 1 base and J by 3 bases, leaving 11 bases between them. Germline-derived CDR1 and CDR2 are SGDLS and YYNGEE. In DNA, the CDR3 is TGTGCCAGCAGCGTAAGCTACTCGGTCTACAATGAGCAGTTCTTC. Its translation is CASSVSYSVYNEQFF.

The V and J genes are TRBV30 and TRBJ2-5; a weak D match, TRBD2 (5 bases). In germline, CDR1 is GTSNPN, CDR2 SVGIG (reference sequence). The V gene lost 5 bases and the J gene lost 5 bases, with 15 bases spanning the gap. The CDR3 loop spans 13 amino acids. CDR3 in DNA: TGTGCCTGGGCCCGAAGGCGGGCGGAGACCCAGTACTTC. Amino acid sequence: CAWARRRAETQYF.